The 21 T cell receptor beta chains below were found in one sample sequenced in a study of human T cells and chemical hapten exposure. Each CDR3 protein is one row after TCRdb ran MiXCR on the RACE reads. The sample consists of tens of thousands of distinct CDR3 sequences, about a tenth of them appearing once. The time point was: patch test 3, about 24 weeks after DPC sensitization. Specified treatment: therapeutic diphenylcyclopropenone sensitization with weekly scalp DPC. Sequencing was performed on whole blood, taken in connection with sensitization to the hapten diphenylcyclopropenone (DPC). These receptors originate from a woman aged 25-40 years with alopecia areata. Some clones in this sample may be carry-over from other donors' samples.

This clonotype was found many times. The chain uses TRBV28 and TRBJ2-7; D gene uncertain. V lost 5 bases to trimming and J lost 4 bases, with 21 bases between them. The CDR3 consists of 16 residues. The germline gives CDR1 MDHEN, CDR2 SYDVKM. The CDR3, as DNA: TGTGCCAGCAGTCATGCTACTTCCGTTGGGCCGTACGAGCAGTACTTC. Its translation is CASSHATSVGPYEQYF.

This clonotype was observed a few times. This rearrangement joins TRBV30 to TRBJ1-1; no reliable D call. The germline gives CDR1 GTSNPN, CDR2 SVGIG (reference sequence). With 3 bases removed from V and 1 base from J, the gap between germline ends came to 12 bases. The CDR3 totals 14 residues. The CDR3 sequence is CAWSRPISNTEAFF. The CDR3, as DNA: TGTGCCTGGAGCCGACCCATTTCGAACACTGAAGCTTTCTTT.

In this sample, this clonotype turned up many times. The V gene is TRBV28, the J gene TRBJ1-2, with a tentative D call TRBD1 (5 bases). The CDR3 consists of 14 residues. Trimming cost V 6 bases and J 3 bases, with 14 bases left between them. Germline assignment: CDR1 MDHEN and CDR2 SYDVKM. In DNA, the CDR3 is TGTGCCAGCAGCAACGGACACTCCGACTATGGCTACACCTTC. This translates into CASSNGHSDYGYTF.

This chain uses TRBV20-1 with TRBJ2-5, with TRBD2 identical over 14 bases. Germline CDR1 is DFQATT and CDR2 is SNEGSKA (reference sequence). The CDR3 spans 15 residues. The junction had 12 bases not matched to a gene; V was cut back by 2 bases and J by 13 bases. The CDR3 sequence is CSARSGIEGLAGVYF. CDR3 nucleotide sequence: TGCAGTGCTAGATCCGGGATAGAGGGACTAGCGGGGGTGTACTTC.

This clonotype was counted at least ten times. J is TRBJ1-5 and V is TRBV7-6; D ambiguous. Germline V CDR1 and CDR2: SGHVS, FNYEAQ. The CDR3 totals 14 residues. V was trimmed by 2 bases and J by 5 bases, leaving 10 bases between them. The CDR3 loop reads CASSLWSDHQPQHF. CDR3 DNA: TGTGCCAGCAGCTTATGGTCCGACCATCAGCCCCAGCATTTT.

This clonotype was observed many times. This chain's CDR3 is CASSQGTSGNRAYEQYF. The CDR3 region has the DNA TGTGCCAGCAGCCAAGGGACTAGCGGGAATAGGGCCTACGAGCAGTACTTC. The chain combines TRBV4-2 with TRBJ2-7; 12 bases are a match to TRBD2. The CDR3 covers 17 residues. Trimming took 1 base from V and 2 from J; bases not matched to a gene: 6. Germline CDR1 and CDR2: LGHNA and YNFKEQ.

This clonotype was detected many times. The chain joins TRBV28 to TRBJ2-1; unclear D gene. There are 11 residues in the CDR3. Looked up from germline, CDR1 is MDHEN and CDR2 is SYDVKM. The germline V and J ends were trimmed by 2 bases and 10 bases, with 6 bases remaining between them. CDR3 in DNA: TGTGCCAGCAGTTTAGAAAGGGAGCAGTTCTTC. Encoded protein: CASSLEREQFF.

This clonotype was seen a few times. This chain joins TRBV6-1 and TRBJ2-6; D gene uncertain. The V end was cut by 3 bases, the J end by 0 bases, with 3 bases between. Germline assignment: CDR1 MNHNS and CDR2 SASEGT. The CDR3 extends over 14 amino acids. The CDR3 nucleotides read TGTGCCAGCAGTGAGAGCTCTGGGGCCAACGTCCTGACTTTC. Translation: CASSESSGANVLTF.

This clonotype was counted a few times. The J gene is TRBJ2-7, the V gene TRBV11-2, with TRBD2 matching over 9 bases. This CDR3 region has 15 residues. Germline CDR1 is SGHAT and CDR2 is FQNNGV. V shed 3 bases, J shed 5 bases, and the junction held 8 bases outside the gene matches. Here the CDR3 reads CASSFPGLAADEQYF. The CDR3 DNA follows: TGTGCCAGCAGCTTCCCGGGACTAGCAGCCGACGAGCAGTACTTC.

This chain links TRBV20-1 with TRBJ2-5, with D tentatively TRBD2 (5 bases). Trimming took 4 bases from V and 5 from J, leaving 14 bases between them. The CDR3 is made up of 13 amino acids. Per germline, CDR1 DFQATT and CDR2 SNEGSKA (reference sequence). The CDR3 loop reads CSAILEAVETQYF. DNA for the CDR3: TGCAGTGCTATACTAGAGGCCGTTGAGACCCAGTACTTC.

The table lists this clonotype with many counts. The rearrangement uses TRBV29-1 and TRBJ1-1; D not resolved. V gave up 3 bases and J gave up 0 bases, with 8 bases separating them. This CDR3 has 13 residues. Looked up from germline, CDR1 is SQVTM and CDR2 is ANQGSEA. The CDR3 protein is CSVERAVNTEAFF. The CDR3, as DNA: TGCAGCGTTGAGCGGGCTGTGAACACTGAAGCTTTCTTT.

This clonotype occurred a few times. The V call is TRBV28, the J call TRBJ2-7; possible D gene TRBD1, 6 bases. V was cut by 5 bases and J by 5 bases, with 28 bases left in between. The germline gives CDR1 MDHEN, CDR2 SYDVKM. The CDR3 spans 18 residues. The CDR3 DNA is TGTGCCAGCAGTCCAGACACACCCCAGACAGGTGTGGGGCACGAGCAGTACGTC. This translates into CASSPDTPQTGVGHEQYV.

The rearrangement joins TRBV27 to TRBJ1-2, with D possibly matching TRBD1 (6 bases). CDR1 is MNHEY and CDR2 is SMNVEV in the germline V gene (reference sequence). Trimming removed 7 bases from V and 4 bases from J, with 22 bases in between. The CDR3 has 16 residues. CDR3 loop: CASTPTAGGAGYGYTF. Here the CDR3 DNA reads TGTGCCAGCACCCCGACCGCGGGGGGCGCTGGCTATGGCTACACCTTC.

Notes on this clonotype: An end of the junction differs from the germline gene, which may be a read error. V usage is TRBV4-1 and J usage is TRBJ2-1; D unresolved. Germline CDR1 MGHRA, CDR2 YSYEKL. This CDR3 spans 13 amino acids. CDR3 DNA: TGCGCCAGCAGCCAAGTAGAAAGCAATGAGCAGTTCTTT. It translates to CASSQVESNEQFF.

This clonotype was counted many times. The chain is built from TRBV21-1 and TRBJ1-1. TRBV21-1 is a documented pseudogene. The CDR3 has 14 residues. As DNA, the CDR3 is TGTGCCAGCAGCCGTCCGGCAGGTATCGCTGAAGCTTTCTTT. As protein: CASSRPAGIAEAFF.

J is TRBJ1-1 and V is TRBV20-1; the D gene is possibly TRBD1 (6 bases). Trimming took off 1 base at V and 1 base at J, with 10 bases between the two ends. The germline V gene has CDR1 DFQATT and CDR2 SNEGSKA (reference sequence). This CDR3 contains 14 residues. CDR3 coding DNA: TGCAGTGCTAGAGCTCCGGGACAGAACACTGAAGCTTTCTTT. Protein sequence: CSARAPGQNTEAFF.

This clonotype was seen a handful of times. V and J are TRBV4-1 and TRBJ1-2; D gene uncertain. The V end lost 0 bases, the J end lost 4 bases, and 15 bases lay between the germline ends. Germline V gene data show CDR1 as MGHRA and CDR2 as YSYEKL. The CDR3 runs to 16 residues. The CDR3 loop reads CASSQEMNNRVYGYTF. CDR3 coding DNA: TGCGCCAGCAGCCAAGAGATGAACAACCGCGTCTATGGCTACACCTTC.

The chain links TRBV20-1 to TRBJ2-7; D perhaps matches TRBD2 (6 bases). CDR1 is DFQATT and CDR2 is SNEGSKA in the germline V gene (reference sequence). The CDR3 is 12 amino acids. The CDR3 region has the DNA TGCAGCGGAACGGGGGTGAGGCACGAGCAGTACTTC. Translated: CSGTGVRHEQYF.

This clonotype was counted at least ten times. This chain connects TRBV21-1 to TRBJ2-1; the table calls TRBD1, which could not be checked here. TRBV21-1 is annotated as a pseudogene. This CDR3 has 17 residues. The CDR3 nucleotides read TGTGCCAGCAGCAAATTGGTCGGCAGGGTCGTCTCCAATGAGCAGTTCTTC. As protein: CASSKLVGRVVSNEQFF.

The rearrangement uses TRBV6-2 or TRBV6-3 and TRBJ2-1; D is uncertain. The germline CDR1 and CDR2 sequences are MNHEY and SVGEGT. The CDR3 has 13 amino acids. V lost 5 bases, J lost 10 bases, and 15 bases lay in between. Here the CDR3 DNA reads TGTGCCAGCAGTCGCGGACCAACTGGGGAGCAGTTCTTC. This translates into CASSRGPTGEQFF.

The rearrangement links TRBV28 to TRBJ2-7; 10 bases map to TRBD1. Germline lookup yields CDR1 MDHEN and CDR2 SYDVKM. CDR3 length: 13 amino acids. V lost 4 bases, J lost 4 bases, and 1 base stayed unmatched. The CDR3 nucleotides are TGTGCCAGCAGTTCGGGACAGGGGTACGAGCAGTACTTC. This codes for CASSSGQGYEQYF. Full variable domain (remainder filled in from reference TRBV28 and TRBJ2-7): DVKVTQSSRYLVKRTGEKVFLECVQDMDHENMFWYRQDPGLGLRLIYFSYDVKMKEKGDIPEGYSVSREKKERFSLILESASTNQTSMYLCASSSGQGYEQYFGPGTRLTVT.